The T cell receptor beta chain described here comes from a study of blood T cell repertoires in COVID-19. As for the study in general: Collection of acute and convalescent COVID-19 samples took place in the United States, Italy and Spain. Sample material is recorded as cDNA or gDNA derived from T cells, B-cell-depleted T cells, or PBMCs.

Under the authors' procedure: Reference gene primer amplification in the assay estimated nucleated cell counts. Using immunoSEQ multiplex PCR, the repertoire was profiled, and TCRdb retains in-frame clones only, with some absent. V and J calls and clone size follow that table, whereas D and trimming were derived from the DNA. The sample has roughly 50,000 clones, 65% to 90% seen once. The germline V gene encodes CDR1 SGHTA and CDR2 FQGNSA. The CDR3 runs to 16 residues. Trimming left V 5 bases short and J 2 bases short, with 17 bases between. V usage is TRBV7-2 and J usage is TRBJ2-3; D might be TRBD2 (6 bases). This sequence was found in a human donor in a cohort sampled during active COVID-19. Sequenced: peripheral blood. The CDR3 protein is CASSLRLGSSTDTQYF. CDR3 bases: TGTGCCAGCAGCCTGAGACTAGGGAGCTCCACAGATACGCAGTATTTT.